These 2 T cell receptor beta chains share one sample of origin, sequenced in a study of regulatory T cells in long-lasting Graves disease. Through Arm-PCR of CDR3 regions and iRepertoire HTBI primers, TCR beta libraries were built. TCRdb re-called the multiplex PCR reads with MiXCR, one entry per CDR3 protein. The sample has around 450,000 distinct CDR3 sequences; 20% to 25% are singletons. Noted time point: persistent/refractory GD, antithyroid drugs over 5 years with positive TRAb. PBMC RNA was the source of the TCR library. The sample was peripheral blood mononuclear cells (PBMCs), taken when the disease was refractory, from a patient treated with antithyroid drugs. These receptors came from a female donor with Graves disease.

CDR3 residues: CATNTGTGSHQPQHF. The CDR3 nucleotides read TGTGCCACCAACACCGGGACAGGGTCGCATCAGCCCCAGCATTTT. The J gene is TRBJ1-5, the V gene TRBV15; 9 nucleotides line up with TRBD1. CDR1 and CDR2 from the germline V gene are LNHNV and YYDKDF (reference sequence). V lost 7 bases to trimming and J lost 5 bases; unmatched junction nucleotides: 9. This CDR3 has 15 residues.

In this sample, this clonotype turned up many times. This chain joins TRBV6-2 or TRBV6-3 and TRBJ2-5; D not certain. Germline assignment: CDR1 MNHEY and CDR2 SVGEGT. The CDR3 has 16 amino acids. Trimming removed 5 bases at V and 1 base at J, with 17 bases between. Here the CDR3 DNA reads TGTGCCAGCAGTGACCCCCTGGGCCTCGGCCAAGAGACCCAGTACTTC. Protein: CASSDPLGLGQETQYF.